This entry concerns a single T cell receptor beta chain. Its recognized antigen is unknown. Nothing much larger sits one base from this clone, and base qualities are not available. This entry comes from a study of regulatory T cells in long-lasting Graves disease listed by TCRdb under 2021. For the wider study: Antithyroid drugs had been taken for less than 3 months by newly diagnosed Graves' disease patients. Peripheral blood TCR sequencing and RNA sequencing compared persistent Graves' disease patients with newly diagnosed Graves' disease patients. The study was registered as a clinical trial and conducted in China. A total of around 35 samples underwent TCR sequencing, from roughly 13 patients with persistent Graves' disease and 20 or so patients with newly diagnosed Graves' disease.

What the study reported, not specific to this receptor: Preferential use of TRBV28, TRBJ1-2 and TRBJ2-5 was observed in persistent disease, whereas TRBV20-1 and TRBJ2-1 were favored in newly diagnosed disease. Compared with newly diagnosed patients, persistent Graves' disease patients had lower TCR Shannon entropy and fewer highly expanded clones, which suggests clonal expansion. Because the primary lesion, thyroid tissue, could not be accessed, the study looked at peripheral blood alone. The small sample size was acknowledged by the authors as a limitation that may reduce accuracy. A larger number of public clonotypes was shared among persistent patients (more than 2,500) than among newly diagnosed patients (over 850). Sequencing and analysis were limited to the TCR beta chain.

In the paper's terms, the time point label means: newly diagnosed GD, antithyroid drugs for less than 3 months. For both TCR sequencing and RNA sequencing, RNA was extracted from PBMCs in TRIzol. Graves' disease was diagnosed according to American Thyroid Association guidelines. The patients came from an endocrinology department in Xi'an, China. From each patient, approximately 9.9 milliliters of peripheral blood was collected into an EDTA anticoagulant tube. PBMCs were isolated by Ficoll Paque Plus density gradient separation without further T cell sorting. An Agilent 2100 Bioanalyzer and agarose gel were used to assess RNA quality, and a NanoDrop 2000 was used to measure RNA concentration. Receptors were amplified or captured by multiplex PCR. Sequencing instrument: Illumina HiSeq 4000. TCR beta libraries were built with iRepertoire HTBI primers and Arm-PCR amplification of CDR3 regions. Gel purification was performed on PCR products prior to sequencing. Regarding the original processing steps: Gene usage analysis of CDR3 amino acid clonotypes used the 55 to 65 TRBV and more than 13 TRBJ segments found across samples. COPE and FqMerger were used to merge the filtered high-quality paired reads into contigs. BLAST was used to align contigs to IMGT TRBV, TRBD and TRBJ reference genes, with CDR3 defined following IMGT. Clonotypes above 0.1% frequency were classified as highly expanded clones. Shannon entropy was used to measure repertoire diversity, and the Gini coefficient was used to measure V-J evenness. Public clonotypes were defined as clonotypes shared by more than one individual. In TCRdb, the public reads were trimmed at Q25 with fastp and aligned with MiXCR, with productive beta chains retained. Each record represents a unique CDR3 protein, reported with the most common genes and DNA among its rows. TCRdb, rather than the study authors, made the V and J calls. This sample lists under 300,000 distinct CDR3 sequences; 20% were detected once. The top ten hold approximately 15% of the sample.

Compared with germline, V lacks 2 bases and J lacks 3 bases; bases without a gene match: 3. CDR3 length: 15 amino acids, cysteine to phenylalanine. CDR3 DNA is the only sequence kept; it has 45 bases, read in frame from the first base. CDR1 SGHAT and CDR2 FQNNGV were looked up in the germline V gene. Rearrangement joined TRBV11-2 to TRBJ2-5; TRBD2 matches 10 bases in the middle. Material: peripheral blood mononuclear cells (PBMCs), obtained at new diagnosis, from a patient treated with antithyroid drugs. The clonotype was recovered from a female donor with Graves disease. The CDR3 protein: CASSLFLAGEETQYF. At the DNA level, the sequence is TGTGCCAGCAGCTTATTTCTAGCGGGAGAAGAGACCCAGTACTTC.